The present T cell receptor (beta chain) was sequenced within a study of identical twins. The length of the CDR3 is 18 residues. The trim removed 2 bases at V and 4 bases at J, leaving 13 bases unmatched. Germline V gene lookup returns CDR1 SGHNT and CDR2 YYREEE (reference sequence). Using its own MiXCR run on the 5' RACE reads, TCRdb lists one record per CDR3 protein. The table includes roughly 500,000 distinct CDR3 sequences, about 20% detected once. The data were also submitted as part of a second study, on T cells expressing NK-cell markers. That source notes: Serological testing identified most of the eight sequenced donors as HCMV-seropositive and one as seronegative. The sorts in several experiments were restricted to alpha-beta TCR T cells by an anti-gamma-delta TCR antibody. There remained a lack of clarity about HCMV specificity of expanded NKG2C+ T cell clones.

The sample consisted of CD4+ T cells sorted from blood. The chain has TRBV5-4 and TRBJ2-5; TRBD2 aligns across 11 bases. This sequence originates from a woman aged 18 to 35 in good health. Here the CDR3 reads CASSFPGLAATQIETQYF. DNA of the CDR3: TGTGCCAGCAGCTTCCCGGGACTAGCGGCGACGCAAATAGAGACCCAGTACTTC.